These 30 T cell receptor beta chains were all obtained from the same sample, sequenced in a study of metastatic and nonmetastatic thyroid tumors. Before thyroid surgery, none of the patients had received any treatment. TCRdb redid the clone calls on the PCR reads using MiXCR. The sample lists 55,000 or so clones, approximately 17% occurring once. Sequences were obtained from blood. These receptors were obtained from a female donor with papillary thyroid cancer or a benign thyroid nodule (not recorded which). Some clones in this sample may be carry-over from other donors' samples.

This clone has only a few counts. V is TRBV6-2 or TRBV6-3 and J is TRBJ2-3; D remains unclear. There are 14 residues in the CDR3. Germline V gives CDR1 MNHEY, CDR2 SVGEGT. Trimming took off 2 bases at V and 0 bases at J, with 6 bases between the two ends. The CDR3 is CASSYLGSTDTQYF. CDR3 sequence (DNA): TGTGCCAGCAGTTACCTGGGGAGCACAGATACGCAGTATTTT.

This clone showed up just a few times. A read error may explain this, as a much larger clone is one base away. The J gene is TRBJ1-2, the V gene TRBV27; possible D gene TRBD1, 6 bases. Germline CDR1 MNHEY, CDR2 SMNVEV (reference sequence). Trimming took 0 bases from V and 4 from J, leaving 15 bases between them. This CDR3 has 16 amino acids. The chain's CDR3 is CASSLSGTRGVYGYTF. The DNA for the CDR3 is TGTGCCAGCAGTTTATCGGGGACAAGGGGCGTCTATGGCTACACCTTC.

There are many counts of this clone. The CDR3 bases are TGTGCCAGCAACCTAGCGGGAGGGATCGACGAGCAGTACTTC. Protein sequence: CASNLAGGIDEQYF. This chain uses TRBV4-2 with TRBJ2-7; 12 bases agree with TRBD2. The CDR3 runs 14 residues. Trimming took 7 bases from V and 5 from J; bases not matched to a gene: 6. CDR1 LGHNA and CDR2 YNFKEQ come from the germline V gene.

This clone has only a few counts. This rearrangement joins TRBV28 to TRBJ2-7, with 7 bases that match TRBD1. Germline V gene lookup returns CDR1 MDHEN and CDR2 SYDVKM. V was clipped by 7 bases and J by 3 bases; unmatched bases: 9. CDR3 length equals 14 residues. Here the CDR3 reads CASISGTADYEQYF. The CDR3 region has the DNA TGTGCCAGCATATCGGGGACAGCGGACTACGAGCAGTACTTC.

This clone appeared many times. The same CDR3 is also encoded by other DNA sequences in this sample. The V and J genes are TRBV13 and TRBJ2-7, with 13 bases lining up with TRBD2. The germline gives CDR1 PRHDT, CDR2 FYEKMQ (reference sequence). The V segment lost 5 bases and the J segment 2 bases; nucleotides outside the gene matches: 6. This CDR3 has 16 residues. The CDR3 region has the DNA TGTGCCAGCAGCCCCGGGACTAGCGGGAATACCTACGAGCAGTACTTC. Protein product: CASSPGTSGNTYEQYF.

This clone was counted ten times or more. The genes are TRBV11-1 and TRBJ1-2, with a possible D match to TRBD1 (5 bases). Germline V gene sequence: CDR1 SGHAT, CDR2 FQDESV (reference sequence). Between the trimmed V and J ends, which lost 1 base and 5 bases, there was a span of 8 bases. The CDR3 totals 13 residues. The CDR3 reads CASSLEQAYGYTF. As DNA, the CDR3 is TGTGCCAGCAGCTTAGAACAGGCGTATGGCTACACCTTC.

This clone came up a few times. A junction end diverges from the germline sequence, so it may reflect a read error. At the DNA level, this CDR3 is encoded by other sequences in the same sample as well. V usage is TRBV3-1 and J usage is TRBJ2-1; TRBD1 matches 8 bases. There are 15 residues in the CDR3. The germline CDR1 and CDR2 sequences are LGHDT and YNNKEL (reference sequence). In nucleotides, the CDR3 is TGCGCCAGCAGCCAGGACAGGGCCTTCCTCAATGAGCAGTTCTTC. Translation gives CASSQDRAFLNEQFF.

With respect to this clone: A much larger clone differs by one base, so this may be a read error. The chain combines TRBV4-2 with TRBJ1-5; D possibly corresponds to TRBD1 (5 bases). There are 16 residues in the CDR3. Per the germline V gene, CDR1 is LGHNA and CDR2 is YNFKEQ. The CDR3 loop is CASSQDSGNSNQLQHF. The CDR3 DNA follows: TGTGCCAGCAGCCAAGACTCAGGGAATAGCAATCAGCTCCAGCATTTT.

At least ten counts were recorded for this clone. The chain uses TRBV28 and TRBJ2-7; TRBD1 matches at 10 bases. This CDR3 contains 15 residues. Germline CDR1 and CDR2: MDHEN and SYDVKM. J was trimmed by 2 bases and V by 4 bases; bases with no gene match: 5. CDR3 nucleotides: TGTGCCAGCAGTTCCCCTGGACAGGGGGCCTACGAGCAGTACTTC. Residues: CASSSPGQGAYEQYF.

This clone was detected many times. The genes are TRBV4-1 and TRBJ1-5; 10 bases align to TRBD1. This CDR3 contains 16 residues. V shed 3 bases, J shed 3 bases, and the junction held 5 bases outside the gene matches. Per the germline V gene, CDR1 is MGHRA and CDR2 is YSYEKL. The DNA for the CDR3 is TGCGCCAGCAGCCAGACGGGACAGGGGATCAATCAGCCCCAGCATTTT. This sequence encodes CASSQTGQGINQPQHF.

This clone was found many times. The chain is built from TRBV6-6 and TRBJ2-7, with 7 bases that match TRBD2. In germline, CDR1 is MNHNY, CDR2 SVGAGI (reference sequence). This CDR3 is built from 17 residues. The trim removed 2 bases at V and 5 bases at J, leaving 15 bases unmatched. The CDR3 DNA follows: TGTGCCAGCAGTTACGGCCTGTTGGCGGGAGAAAGCCACGAGCAGTACTTC. Translating it yields CASSYGLLAGESHEQYF.

This clone has a handful of counts. One base away lies a much larger clone, so this may be a sequencing read error. The V and J genes are TRBV7-8 and TRBJ2-3; D unclear. This CDR3 has 15 residues. Germline V lookup: CDR1 SGHVS, CDR2 FQNEAQ. This chain's CDR3 is CVSSLPLSNTDTQYF. Written as DNA, the CDR3 is TGTGTCAGCAGCTTACCGCTGAGTAACACAGATACGCAGTATTTT.

The V and J genes are TRBV7-2 and TRBJ1-1, with D maybe TRBD1 (5 bases). There are 15 residues in the CDR3. In germline, CDR1 is SGHTA, CDR2 FQGNSA. V was pared by 6 bases and J by 2 bases, with 16 bases between. The CDR3 DNA is TGTGCCAGCAGTTCCTTGCTGGGACTAAACACTGAAGCTTTCTTT. Translated: CASSSLLGLNTEAFF.

In this sample, this clone turned up a few times. V and J are TRBV12-3 or TRBV12-4 and TRBJ2-7; D may be TRBD2 (6 bases). The ends were cut back, 5 bases at V and 4 bases at J, with 12 bases in the middle. The CDR3 loop spans 13 amino acids. DNA of the CDR3: TGTGCCAGCAGTACGACTAGAGGATACGAGCAGTACTTC. It yields the protein CASSTTRGYEQYF.

This clone occurred many times. This chain uses TRBV18 with TRBJ2-1, with a weak D call TRBD1 (5 bases). Germline V CDR1 and CDR2: KGHSH, LQKENI. CDR3 length equals 16 residues. Trimming removed 0 bases from V and 4 bases from J, with 13 bases in between. Written as DNA, the CDR3 is TGTGCCAGCTCACCACCTGACAGTTCCACGTACAATGAGCAGTTCTTC. This gives the protein CASSPPDSSTYNEQFF.

This clone was observed at least ten times. V and J are TRBV5-1 and TRBJ1-2; 7 bases line up with TRBD1. V trimming: 3 bases; J trimming: 4 bases; junction bases outside the gene matches: 6. Germline CDR1 reads SGHRS; CDR2 reads YFSETQ. The CDR3 loop spans 14 amino acids. CDR3 protein: CASSSGDSAYGYTF. The CDR3 coding sequence is TGCGCCAGCAGCTCTGGGGACAGCGCCTATGGCTACACCTTC.

Notes on this clone: Mismatch with germline at one junction end may stem from a read error. The J gene is TRBJ2-7, the V gene TRBV20-1; D remains unclear. CDR3 length: 15 amino acids. Germline assignment: CDR1 DFQATT and CDR2 SNEGSKA (reference sequence). CDR3 in amino acids: CSSRYLSRGTYEQYF. The DNA of the CDR3 is TGCAGTTCTAGATATCTCAGTAGAGGAACCTACGAGCAGTACTTC.

The chain has TRBV5-1 and TRBJ2-2; maybe TRBD1 (6 bases). CDR3 length equals 18 residues. Germline V gene sequence: CDR1 SGHRS, CDR2 YFSETQ. V lost 0 bases, J lost 0 bases, and 15 bases lay in between. CDR3 in DNA: TGCGCCAGCAGCTTGGCCCCCTGGCAGGGGACGAACACCGGGGAGCTGTTTTTT. Translating gives CASSLAPWQGTNTGELFF.

This clone was detected many times. In DNA, the CDR3 is TGTGCCAGCTCACCGACAGGATTCTATGGCTACACCTTC. It specifies CASSPTGFYGYTF. The chain employs TRBV18 and TRBJ1-2, with TRBD1 as a possible D gene (6 bases). The CDR3 spans 13 residues. From germline, CDR1 is KGHSH and CDR2 LQKENI. The V and J ends lost 3 bases and 4 bases respectively, with 9 bases between them.

This clone has at least ten counts. The V gene is TRBV19, the J gene TRBJ1-1, with 7 bases lining up with TRBD1. This CDR3 region has 13 residues. The trim removed 7 bases at V and 6 bases at J, leaving 8 bases unmatched. Germline CDR1 reads LNHDA; CDR2 reads SQIVND (reference sequence). CDR3 loop: CASKLGRGPEAFF. CDR3 DNA: TGTGCCAGTAAGTTGGGTAGGGGGCCTGAAGCTTTCTTT.

This clone was seen many times. CDR3 region: CASSDVRGNTEAFF. The CDR3 DNA is TGCGCCAGCAGTGACGTGCGGGGGAACACTGAAGCTTTCTTT. The chain is built from TRBV10-2 and TRBJ1-1; D is ambiguous. V lost 3 bases to trimming and J lost 1 base, with 9 bases between them. The CDR3 is 14 amino acids. Germline CDR1 reads WSHSY; CDR2 reads SAAADI.

This clone has just a few counts. The conserved closing phenylalanine or tryptophan is absent in this CDR3, likely reflecting a read error. J is TRBJ2-3 and V is TRBV6-4, with D possibly being TRBD2 (6 bases). Looked up from germline, CDR1 is MRHNA and CDR2 is SNTAGT. Trimming shortened V by 4 bases and J by 3 bases, and 17 bases separated the two germline ends. The CDR3 contains 16 residues. The CDR3 loop reads CASSVYSGSPTDTQYL. Here the CDR3 DNA reads TGTGCCAGCAGTGTCTATAGCGGTAGCCCTACAGATACGCAGTATCTT.

This chain uses TRBV4-1 with TRBJ2-7; the match to TRBD1 covers 8 bases. Germline V gene sequence: CDR1 MGHRA, CDR2 YSYEKL. The CDR3 has 15 residues. The J segment lost 1 base and the V segment lost 0 bases, leaving 2 bases of the junction unmatched. The CDR3 sequence: CASSQEDRESYEQYF. In nucleotides, the CDR3 is TGCGCCAGCAGCCAAGAGGACAGGGAGTCCTACGAGCAGTACTTC.

This clone showed up just a few times. A junction boundary mismatches the germline segment, possibly from a read error. The gene calls are TRBV28 and TRBJ1-1, with D unclear. The CDR3 is 13 residues long. Germline V gene data show CDR1 as MDHEN and CDR2 as SYDVKM. The CDR3 loop is CASIPPTYTESFF. DNA for the CDR3: TGTGCCAGCATTCCCCCCACGTACACTGAATCTTTCTTT.

A few counts support this clone. V is TRBV27 and J is TRBJ2-7, with D unresolved. Germline CDR1 and CDR2: MNHEY and SMNVEV (reference sequence). CDR3 length equals 15 residues. V lost 8 bases to trimming and J lost 2 bases, with 19 bases between them. The chain's CDR3 is CASSPARTTAYEQYF. CDR3 bases: TGTGCCAGCTCCCCGGCGAGGACGACGGCCTACGAGCAGTACTTC.

This clone has ten or more counts. The gene calls are TRBV28 and TRBJ2-7; the match to TRBD2 covers 10 bases. The germline V gene encodes CDR1 MDHEN and CDR2 SYDVKM. Trimming took 2 bases from V and 3 from J; bases not matched to a gene: 1. The CDR3 consists of 14 residues. The DNA for the CDR3 is TGTGCCAGCAGTTTAGAGCGGGAGGGCTACGAGCAGTACTTC. Translation: CASSLEREGYEQYF.

This rearrangement joins TRBV28 to TRBJ2-3; D possibly matches TRBD1 or TRBD2 (5 bases each). CDR3 size: 16 residues. In germline, CDR1 is MDHEN, CDR2 SYDVKM. Trimming removed 5 bases from V and 3 bases from J, with 18 bases in between. The CDR3 loop is CASSLAWGPRTDTQYF. The CDR3, as DNA: TGTGCCAGCAGTCTAGCTTGGGGACCAAGAACAGATACGCAGTATTTT.

This clone was recorded many times. The chain recombines TRBV6-4 with TRBJ2-3; TRBD1 aligns across 8 bases. V shed 0 bases, J shed 1 base, and the junction held 3 bases outside the gene matches. The germline CDR1 and CDR2 sequences are MRHNA and SNTAGT. This CDR3 region has 16 residues. In nucleotides, the CDR3 is TGTGCCAGCAGTGACTCACCGGGACAGGGCACAGATACGCAGTATTTT. Translation: CASSDSPGQGTDTQYF.

This clone was counted at least ten times. The chain is built from TRBV6-4 and TRBJ2-1; 9 positions match TRBD2. This CDR3 region has 14 residues. V was clipped by 5 bases and J by 6 bases; unmatched bases: 5. The germline CDR1 and CDR2 sequences are MRHNA and SNTAGT. In DNA, the CDR3 is TGTGCCAGCAGTACGGGACTAGCCTTCAATGAGCAGTTCTTC. This sequence encodes CASSTGLAFNEQFF.

The sample holds many counts of this clone. The V and J genes are TRBV4-1 and TRBJ1-3; possible D gene TRBD1, 5 bases. CDR1 is MGHRA, CDR2 YSYEKL, per germline. The CDR3 consists of 13 residues. The ends were cut back, 3 bases at V and 4 bases at J, with 7 bases in the middle. CDR3 loop: CASSQGQGNTIYF. The CDR3, as DNA: TGCGCCAGCAGCCAGGGGCAGGGAAACACCATATATTTT.